These 17 T cell receptor beta chains share one sample of origin, sequenced in a study of cytomegalovirus exposure and HLA in healthy donors. This PCR relied on a set of 60 Vbeta primers and 13 Jbeta primers. Clones were sequenced by immunoSEQ multiplex PCR, and TCRdb holds only the in-frame ones, with some missing. This table holds about 200,000 clones, 85% found once. Sample: PBMCs. The receptors derive from a woman between 50 and 59 years old in good health and CMV-seronegative.

The chain links TRBV7-9 to TRBJ1-5, with a tentative D call TRBD1 (5 bases). The germline CDR1 and CDR2 sequences are SEHNR and FQNEAQ (reference sequence). The CDR3 runs to 14 residues. V shed 1 base and J shed 6 bases, with 10 bases lying between them. In nucleotides, the CDR3 is TGTGCCAGCAGCTTAGAGGGGCAAGGTCAGCCCCAGCATTTT. Its translation: CASSLEGQGQPQHF.

The chain links TRBV6-5 to TRBJ2-6; 8 bases align to TRBD1. V trimming: 4 bases; J trimming: 4 bases; junction bases outside the gene matches: 6. Germline V gene sequence: CDR1 MNHEY, CDR2 SVGAGI. The CDR3 has 16 amino acids. The CDR3 sequence is CASSSGGAPGANVLTF. CDR3 DNA: TGTGCCAGCAGTTCAGGGGGCGCCCCCGGGGCCAACGTCCTGACTTTC.

The chain employs TRBV7-9 and TRBJ2-5, with 14 bases that match TRBD2. CDR3 length: 16 amino acids. The V gene's germline CDR1 is SEHNR and CDR2 FQNEAQ (reference sequence). Germline trimming cut 5 bases from V and 5 bases from J; bases unmatched to any gene: 7. The CDR3 is CASSQPGLAGVETQYF. The CDR3, as DNA: TGTGCCAGCAGCCAACCGGGACTAGCGGGAGTGGAGACCCAGTACTTC.

This rearrangement joins TRBV7-6 to TRBJ1-3; 7 positions agree with TRBD1. CDR3 length equals 16 residues. Germline V gives CDR1 SGHVS, CDR2 FNYEAQ. V trimming: 4 bases; J trimming: 0 bases; junction bases outside the gene matches: 6. The CDR3: CASSSESGGSGNTIYF. CDR3 bases: TGTGCCAGCAGCTCAGAGTCAGGGGGCTCTGGAAACACCATATATTTT.

This clone turned up a few times. A read error may account for a junction end that differs from germline. This rearrangement joins TRBV7-9 to TRBJ1-4, with a tentative D call TRBD1 (6 bases). The CDR3 is 14 residues long. The germline gives CDR1 SEHNR, CDR2 FQNEAQ (reference sequence). The CDR3, as DNA: TGTTCCAGCAGCCCCAGGGGTTTGGGAGAAAAACTGTTTTTT. This encodes CSSSPRGLGEKLFF. The entire variable domain, with the rest obtained from reference TRBV7-9 and TRBJ1-4, is as follows: DTGVSQNPRHKITKRGQNVTFRCDPISEHNRLYWYRQTLGQGPEFLTYFQNEAQLEKSRLLSDRFSAERPKGSFSTLEIQRTEQGDSAMYLCSSSPRGLGEKLFFGSGTQLSVL.

J is TRBJ2-1 and V is TRBV7-9; D uncertain. Germline V gene lookup returns CDR1 SEHNR and CDR2 FQNEAQ (reference sequence). The CDR3 has 16 residues. V lost 2 bases and J 10 bases, leaving 21 bases between the germline ends. The CDR3 region is CASSLPYPLTMAEQFF. The CDR3 nucleotides read TGTGCCAGCAGCTTACCGTATCCACTGACAATGGCGGAGCAGTTCTTC.

The V call is TRBV18, the J call TRBJ2-7, with D unclear. In germline, CDR1 is KGHSH, CDR2 LQKENI. Trimming removed 1 base at V and 1 base at J, with 11 bases between. There are 15 residues in the CDR3. In DNA, the CDR3 is TGTGCCAGCTCACCACTAGAGTCCAGGTCCTACGAGCAGTACTTC. It yields the protein CASSPLESRSYEQYF.

The J gene is TRBJ1-4, the V gene TRBV6-5; 10 bases fit TRBD1. This CDR3 comprises 14 residues. Germline V gives CDR1 MNHEY, CDR2 SVGAGI. Losses at the gene ends were 6 bases for V and 8 bases for J; bases not matched to a gene: 6. The CDR3 here is CASSQDRGIEKLFF. In nucleotides, the CDR3 is TGTGCCAGCAGCCAGGACAGGGGGATCGAAAAACTGTTTTTT.

This chain uses TRBV6-1 with TRBJ2-1, with TRBD2 identical over 13 bases. Germline values: CDR1 MNHNS, CDR2 SASEGT. The CDR3 is 14 residues long. J gave up 9 bases and V 4 bases, and 3 bases lay outside the gene matches. The CDR3 region is CASSATSGRVEQFF. CDR3 nucleotides: TGTGCCAGCAGTGCTACTAGCGGGAGGGTTGAGCAGTTCTTC.

The chain links TRBV30 to TRBJ2-7; a possible D gene is TRBD1 (6 bases). The V gene's germline CDR1 is GTSNPN and CDR2 SVGIG (reference sequence). The germline V and J ends were trimmed by 5 bases and 1 base, with 12 bases remaining between them. CDR3 length: 13 residues. CDR3 nucleotides: TGTGCCTGGGCGACAGGACTGTCCTACGAGCAGTACTTC. The encoded protein is CAWATGLSYEQYF. Drawing the rest from reference TRBV30 and TRBJ2-7, the complete variable domain is SQTIHQWPATLVQPVGSPLSLECTVEGTSNPNLYWYRQAAGRGLQLLFYSVGIGQISSEVPQNLSASRPQDRQFILSSKKLLLSDSGFYLCAWATGLSYEQYFGPGTRLTVT.

This clone was seen just once. Other nucleotide sequences in the sample specify the same CDR3. The chain combines TRBV6-4 with TRBJ2-5, with TRBD1 identical over 9 bases. This CDR3 has 13 residues. Trimming removed 4 bases from V and 5 bases from J; junction bases left unmatched: 2. CDR1 and CDR2 (germline): MRHNA, SNTAGT. The CDR3 nucleotides are TGTGCCAGCAGTGGAGACAGGGGGGAGACCCAGTACTTC. It yields the protein CASSGDRGETQYF.

In this sample, this clone turned up a few times. This rearrangement joins TRBV28 to TRBJ2-7; 7 bases match TRBD2. CDR3 length: 14 residues. V shed 5 bases, J shed 0 bases, and the junction held 4 bases outside the gene matches. Germline loops: CDR1 MDHEN, CDR2 SYDVKM. The CDR3 is CASSNRGSSYEQYF. For the CDR3, the DNA is TGTGCCAGCAGTAACCGCGGGAGCTCCTACGAGCAGTACTTC.

A few counts support this clone. J is TRBJ2-1 and V is TRBV5-1, with 10 nucleotides matching TRBD1. The junction had 6 bases not matched to a gene; V was cut back by 0 bases and J by 9 bases. Germline CDR1 reads SGHRS; CDR2 reads YFSETQ. This CDR3 spans 15 amino acids. The CDR3 here is CASSLAVDRGLEQFF. DNA of the CDR3: TGCGCCAGCAGCTTGGCCGTCGACAGGGGGCTTGAGCAGTTCTTC.

With regard to this clone: The junction and the germline gene differ at one end; a read error may be behind it. This chain joins TRBV6-5 and TRBJ1-1; TRBD1 agrees at 8 bases. CDR1 is MNHEY, CDR2 SVGAGI, per germline. This CDR3 spans 15 amino acids. The CDR3 sequence: CTSSSPGGPDTEAFF. Here the CDR3 DNA reads TGTACCAGCAGTTCTCCAGGGGGCCCGGACACTGAAGCTTTCTTT.

The chain has TRBV5-1 and TRBJ2-2, with D tentatively TRBD2 (5 bases). Per germline, CDR1 SGHRS and CDR2 YFSETQ. Trimming pared 4 bases from V and 2 bases from J, leaving 21 bases between. The CDR3 consists of 18 residues. Written as DNA, the CDR3 is TGCGCCAGCAGCCCTGGGGTCACGGAGCGGCCTAACACCGGGGAGCTGTTTTTT. Translated: CASSPGVTERPNTGELFF.

The chain combines TRBV30 with TRBJ2-7, with 10 bases that match TRBD1. The CDR3 loop spans 15 amino acids. From germline, CDR1 is GTSNPN and CDR2 SVGIG (reference sequence). V was pared by 2 bases and J by 4 bases, with 8 bases of the junction left unmatched. CDR3 nucleotide sequence: TGTGCCTGGAGTCACGCTGGACAGGGGGGATACGAGCAGTACTTC. As protein: CAWSHAGQGGYEQYF.

The chain recombines TRBV28 with TRBJ1-4, with TRBD1 identical over 9 bases. The germline gives CDR1 MDHEN, CDR2 SYDVKM. The trim removed 5 bases at V and 11 bases at J, leaving 12 bases unmatched. The CDR3 contains 15 residues. The CDR3 nucleotides are TGTGCCAGCAGTAGAGCGACAGGGGGAAGAGTGAAACTGTTTTTT. Translation: CASSRATGGRVKLFF.